This T cell receptor (beta chain) was sequenced during a study of blood T cell repertoires in COVID-19. Study summary: T cells, B-cell-depleted T cells, or PBMCs provided the cDNA or gDNA that served as material.

Residents of 20 to 25 US areas, aged about 18 to 95 years, made up the participants. Researchers sorted participants into cohorts using their self-reported clinical history. This clone occurred a few times. Using immunoSEQ multiplex PCR, the repertoire was profiled, and TCRdb retains in-frame clones only, with some absent. The sample shows hundreds of thousands of clones, roughly 89% of them seen only once. CDR1 and CDR2 (germline): LNHDA, SQIVND (reference sequence). The CDR3 runs 15 residues. V was shortened by 4 bases and J by 2 bases, with 13 bases between the two germline ends. The chain links TRBV19 to TRBJ2-3; D gene uncertain. This sequence was found in a woman aged 18-35 years with acute COVID-19. Sequenced input: PBMCs or T cells enriched from blood (not recorded which). CDR3 region: CASSTGLVITDTQYF. The CDR3 bases are TGTGCCAGTAGTACTGGTCTAGTAATCACAGATACGCAGTATTTT. Full variable domain (remainder filled in from reference TRBV19 and TRBJ2-3): DGGITQSPKYLFRKEGQNVTLSCEQNLNHDAMYWYRQDPGQGLRLIYYSQIVNDFQKGDIAEGYSVSREKKESFPLTVTSAQKNPTAFYLCASSTGLVITDTQYFGPGTRLTVL.